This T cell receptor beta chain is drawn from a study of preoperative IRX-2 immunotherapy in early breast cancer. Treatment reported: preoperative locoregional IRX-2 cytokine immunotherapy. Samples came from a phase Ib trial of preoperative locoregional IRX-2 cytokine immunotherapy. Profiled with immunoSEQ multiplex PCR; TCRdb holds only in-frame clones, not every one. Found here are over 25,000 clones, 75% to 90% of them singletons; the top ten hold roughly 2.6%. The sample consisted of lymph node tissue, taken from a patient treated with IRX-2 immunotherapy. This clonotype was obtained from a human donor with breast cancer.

CDR3 coding DNA: TGTGCCAGTAGTATAGGAGGGGGACGCACAGATACGCAGTATTTT. The encoded protein is CASSIGGGRTDTQYF. The chain links TRBV19 to TRBJ2-3; tentatively, D is TRBD1 (6 bases). V dropped 1 base and J dropped 1 base, with 9 bases sitting between them. The CDR3 contains 15 residues. Germline CDR1 and CDR2: LNHDA and SQIVND (reference sequence). Drawing the rest from reference TRBV19 and TRBJ2-3, the complete variable domain is DGGITQSPKYLFRKEGQNVTLSCEQNLNHDAMYWYRQDPGQGLRLIYYSQIVNDFQKGDIAEGYSVSREKKESFPLTVTSAQKNPTAFYLCASSIGGGRTDTQYFGPGTRLTVL.